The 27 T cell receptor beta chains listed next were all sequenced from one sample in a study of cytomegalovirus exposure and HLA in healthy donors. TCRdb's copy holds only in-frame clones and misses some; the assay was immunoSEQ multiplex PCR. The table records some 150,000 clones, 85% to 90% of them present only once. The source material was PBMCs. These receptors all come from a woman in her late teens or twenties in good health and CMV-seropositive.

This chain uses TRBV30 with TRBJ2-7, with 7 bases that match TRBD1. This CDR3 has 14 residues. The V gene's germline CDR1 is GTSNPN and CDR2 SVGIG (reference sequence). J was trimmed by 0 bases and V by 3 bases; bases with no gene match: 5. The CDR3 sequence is CAWRRDRISYEQYF. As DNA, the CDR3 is TGTGCCTGGAGAAGGGACAGAATCTCCTACGAGCAGTACTTC.

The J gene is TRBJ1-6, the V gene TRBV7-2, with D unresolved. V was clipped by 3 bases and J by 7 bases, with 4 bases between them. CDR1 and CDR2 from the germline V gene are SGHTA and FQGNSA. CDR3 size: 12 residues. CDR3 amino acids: CASSFPNSPLHF. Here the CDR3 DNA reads TGTGCCAGCAGCTTCCCGAATTCACCCCTCCACTTT.

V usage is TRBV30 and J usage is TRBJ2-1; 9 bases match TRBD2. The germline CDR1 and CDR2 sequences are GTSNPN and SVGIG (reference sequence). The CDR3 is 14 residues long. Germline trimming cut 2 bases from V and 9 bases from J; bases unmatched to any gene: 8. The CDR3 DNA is TGTGCCTGGAGTCGGGTAGCGGGAGAGGGTGAGCAGTTCTTC. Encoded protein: CAWSRVAGEGEQFF.

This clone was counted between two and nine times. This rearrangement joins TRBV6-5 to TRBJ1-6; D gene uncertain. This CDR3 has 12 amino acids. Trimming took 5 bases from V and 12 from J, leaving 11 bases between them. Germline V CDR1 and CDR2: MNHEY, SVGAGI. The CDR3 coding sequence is TGTGCCAGCAGTAACTACCCGGGACCCCTCCACTTT. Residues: CASSNYPGPLHF.

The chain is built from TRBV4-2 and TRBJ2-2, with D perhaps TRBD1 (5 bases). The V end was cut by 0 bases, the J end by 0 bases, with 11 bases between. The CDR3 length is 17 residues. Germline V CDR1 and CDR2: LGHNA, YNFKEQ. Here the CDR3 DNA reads TGTGCCAGCAGCCAAGATTGGGGCGGCGCGAACACCGGGGAGCTGTTTTTT. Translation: CASSQDWGGANTGELFF.

CDR3 in DNA: TGTGCCAGCAGTGAGGTTGGCGGGAGGGCTCAGCCCCAGCATTTT. It is translated as CASSEVGGRAQPQHF. The chain is built from TRBV6-1 and TRBJ1-5; no clear D gene. Germline lookup yields CDR1 MNHNS and CDR2 SASEGT. V was shortened by 3 bases and J by 6 bases, with 15 bases between the two germline ends. CDR3 size: 15 residues.

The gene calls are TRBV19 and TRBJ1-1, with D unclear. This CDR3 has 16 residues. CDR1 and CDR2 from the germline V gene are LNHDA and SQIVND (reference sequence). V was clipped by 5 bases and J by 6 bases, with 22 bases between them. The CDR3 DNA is TGTGCCAGTAGTCCCTTCTCCATGTCCCAGTTGGCTGAAGCTTTCTTT. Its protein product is CASSPFSMSQLAEAFF.

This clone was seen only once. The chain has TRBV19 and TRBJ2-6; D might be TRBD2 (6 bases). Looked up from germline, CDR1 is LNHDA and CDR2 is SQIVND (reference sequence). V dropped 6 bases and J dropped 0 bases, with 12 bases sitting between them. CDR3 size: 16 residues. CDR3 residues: CASRTTGLSGANVLTF. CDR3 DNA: TGTGCCAGTAGGACGACGGGACTCTCTGGGGCCAACGTCCTGACTTTC. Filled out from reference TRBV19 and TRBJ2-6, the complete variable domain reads DGGITQSPKYLFRKEGQNVTLSCEQNLNHDAMYWYRQDPGQGLRLIYYSQIVNDFQKGDIAEGYSVSREKKESFPLTVTSAQKNPTAFYLCASRTTGLSGANVLTFGAGSRLTVL.

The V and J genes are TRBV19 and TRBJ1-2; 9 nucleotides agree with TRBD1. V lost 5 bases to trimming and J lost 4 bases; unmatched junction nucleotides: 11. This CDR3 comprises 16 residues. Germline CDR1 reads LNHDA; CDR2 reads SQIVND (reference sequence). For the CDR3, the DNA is TGTGCCAGTAGTTCACCTAGCACACAGGGGGCCTATGGCTACACCTTC. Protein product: CASSSPSTQGAYGYTF.

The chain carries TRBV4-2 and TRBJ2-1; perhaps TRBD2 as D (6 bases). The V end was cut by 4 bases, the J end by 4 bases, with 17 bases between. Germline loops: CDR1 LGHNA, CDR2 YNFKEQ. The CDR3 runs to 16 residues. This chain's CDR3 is CASSPVGEEAYNEQFF. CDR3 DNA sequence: TGTGCCAGCAGCCCAGTGGGGGAGGAGGCGTACAATGAGCAGTTCTTC.

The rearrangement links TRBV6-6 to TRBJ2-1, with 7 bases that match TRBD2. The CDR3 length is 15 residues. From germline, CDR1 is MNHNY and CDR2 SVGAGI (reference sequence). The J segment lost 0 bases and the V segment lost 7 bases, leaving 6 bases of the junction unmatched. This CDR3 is CASTKGGSSYNEQFF. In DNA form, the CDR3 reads TGTGCCAGCACTAAGGGCGGGAGCTCCTACAATGAGCAGTTCTTC.

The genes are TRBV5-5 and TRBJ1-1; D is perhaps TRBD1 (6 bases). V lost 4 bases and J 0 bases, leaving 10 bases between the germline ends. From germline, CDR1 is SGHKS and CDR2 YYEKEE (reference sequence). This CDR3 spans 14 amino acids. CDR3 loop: CASSQGHLNTEAFF. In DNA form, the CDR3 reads TGTGCCAGCAGCCAGGGACATCTGAACACTGAAGCTTTCTTT.

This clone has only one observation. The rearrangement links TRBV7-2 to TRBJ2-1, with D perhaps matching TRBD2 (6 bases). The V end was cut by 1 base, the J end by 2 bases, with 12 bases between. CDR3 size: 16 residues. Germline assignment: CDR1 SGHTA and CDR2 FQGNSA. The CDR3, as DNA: TGTGCCAGCAGCTTAGACGGGCGCGGGACCTACAATGAGCAGTTCTTC. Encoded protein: CASSLDGRGTYNEQFF.

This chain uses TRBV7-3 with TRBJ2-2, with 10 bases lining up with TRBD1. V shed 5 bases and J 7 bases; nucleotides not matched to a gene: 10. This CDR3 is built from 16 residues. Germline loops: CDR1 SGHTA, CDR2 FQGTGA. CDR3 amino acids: CASSPNRQGASGELFF. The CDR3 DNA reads TGTGCCAGCAGCCCAAACCGACAGGGGGCGAGCGGGGAGCTGTTTTTT.

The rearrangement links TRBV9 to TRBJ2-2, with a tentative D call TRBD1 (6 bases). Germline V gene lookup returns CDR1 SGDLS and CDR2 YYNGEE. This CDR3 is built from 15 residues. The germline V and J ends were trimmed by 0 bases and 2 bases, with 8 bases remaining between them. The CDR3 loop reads CASSVAGHNTGELFF. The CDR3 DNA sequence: TGTGCCAGCAGCGTAGCGGGACACAACACCGGGGAGCTGTTTTTT.

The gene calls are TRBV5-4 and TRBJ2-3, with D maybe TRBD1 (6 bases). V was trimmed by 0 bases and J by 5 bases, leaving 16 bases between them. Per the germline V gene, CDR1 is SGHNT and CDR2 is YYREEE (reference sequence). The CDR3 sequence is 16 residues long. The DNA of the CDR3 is TGTGCCAGCAGCTTGGGTGGGGGCACCCTCGAAGATACGCAGTATTTT. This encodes CASSLGGGTLEDTQYF.

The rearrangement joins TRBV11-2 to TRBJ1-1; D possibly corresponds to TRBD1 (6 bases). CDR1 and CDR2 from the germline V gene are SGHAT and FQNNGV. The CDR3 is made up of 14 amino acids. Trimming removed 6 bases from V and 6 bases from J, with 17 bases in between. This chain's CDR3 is CASSSYGTSSEAFF. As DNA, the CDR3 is TGTGCCAGCAGTTCGTATGGGACAAGTTCTGAAGCTTTCTTT.

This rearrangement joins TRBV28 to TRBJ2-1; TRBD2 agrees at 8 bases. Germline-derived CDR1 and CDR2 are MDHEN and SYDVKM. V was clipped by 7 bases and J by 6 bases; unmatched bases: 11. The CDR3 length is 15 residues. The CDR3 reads CASTGGGGPPNEQFF. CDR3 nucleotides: TGTGCCAGCACCGGGGGGGGAGGGCCCCCCAATGAGCAGTTCTTC.

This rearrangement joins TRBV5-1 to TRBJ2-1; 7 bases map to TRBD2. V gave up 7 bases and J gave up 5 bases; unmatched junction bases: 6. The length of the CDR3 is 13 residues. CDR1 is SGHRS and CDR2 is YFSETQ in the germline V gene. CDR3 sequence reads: CASWERGNNEQFF. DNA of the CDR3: TGCGCCAGCTGGGAGCGGGGCAACAATGAGCAGTTCTTC. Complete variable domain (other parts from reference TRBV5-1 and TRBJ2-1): KAGVTQTPRYLIKTRGQQVTLSCSPISGHRSVSWYQQTPGQGLQFLFEYFSETQRNKGNFPGRFSGRQFSNSRSEMNVSTLELGDSALYLCASWERGNNEQFFGPGTRLTVL.

The CDR3 DNA reads as TGCGCCAGCCTGCCTGCGTCTTGGGCGTCTCGGGAGACCCAGTACTTC. This encodes CASLPASWASRETQYF. This chain links TRBV10-2 with TRBJ2-5; D uncertain. Between the trimmed V and J ends, which lost 8 bases and 5 bases, there was a span of 24 bases. Germline V gene sequence: CDR1 WSHSY, CDR2 SAAADI. This CDR3 is built from 16 residues.

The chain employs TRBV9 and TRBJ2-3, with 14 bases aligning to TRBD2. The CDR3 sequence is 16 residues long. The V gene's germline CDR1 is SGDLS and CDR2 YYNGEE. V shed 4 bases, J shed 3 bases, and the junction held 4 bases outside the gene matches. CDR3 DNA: TGTGCCAGCAGCCTCCGGACTAGCGGGGGGACAGATACGCAGTATTTT. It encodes CASSLRTSGGTDTQYF.

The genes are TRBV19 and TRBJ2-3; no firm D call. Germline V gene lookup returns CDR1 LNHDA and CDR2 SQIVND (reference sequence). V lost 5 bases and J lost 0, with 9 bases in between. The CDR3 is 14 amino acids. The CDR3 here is CASSFGASTDTQYF. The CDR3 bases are TGTGCCAGTAGTTTCGGTGCTAGCACAGATACGCAGTATTTT.

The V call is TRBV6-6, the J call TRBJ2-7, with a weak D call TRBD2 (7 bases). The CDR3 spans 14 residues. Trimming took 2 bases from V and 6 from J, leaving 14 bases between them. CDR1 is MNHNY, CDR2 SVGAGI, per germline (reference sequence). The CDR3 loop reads CASSYRGRVSEQYF. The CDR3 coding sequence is TGTGCCAGCAGTTACAGGGGGAGGGTATCCGAGCAGTACTTC.

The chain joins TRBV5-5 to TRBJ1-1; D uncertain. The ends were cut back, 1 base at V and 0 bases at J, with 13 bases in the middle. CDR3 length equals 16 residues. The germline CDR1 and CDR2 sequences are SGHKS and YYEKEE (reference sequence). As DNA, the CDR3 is TGTGCCAGCAGCTTGACAGACCGAGAACTGAACACTGAAGCTTTCTTT. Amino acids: CASSLTDRELNTEAFF.

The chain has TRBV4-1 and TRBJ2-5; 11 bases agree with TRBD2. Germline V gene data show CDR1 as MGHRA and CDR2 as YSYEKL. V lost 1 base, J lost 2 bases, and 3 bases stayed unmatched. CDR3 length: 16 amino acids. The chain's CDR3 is CASSQGGTSGQETQYF. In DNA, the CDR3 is TGCGCCAGCAGCCAAGGTGGGACTAGCGGACAAGAGACCCAGTACTTC.

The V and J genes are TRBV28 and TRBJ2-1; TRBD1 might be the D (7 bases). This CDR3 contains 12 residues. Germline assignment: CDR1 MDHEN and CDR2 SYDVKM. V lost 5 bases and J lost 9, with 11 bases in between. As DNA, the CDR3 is TGTGCCAGCAGTCGTCAGGGGGGTGAGCAGTTCTTC. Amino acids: CASSRQGGEQFF.

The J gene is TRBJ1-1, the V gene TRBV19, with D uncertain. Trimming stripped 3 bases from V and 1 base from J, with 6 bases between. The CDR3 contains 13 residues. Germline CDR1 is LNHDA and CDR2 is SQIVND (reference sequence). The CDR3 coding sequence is TGTGCCAGTAGTATTACTAAGAACACTGAAGCTTTCTTT. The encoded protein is CASSITKNTEAFF. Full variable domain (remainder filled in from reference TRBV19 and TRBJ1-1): DGGITQSPKYLFRKEGQNVTLSCEQNLNHDAMYWYRQDPGQGLRLIYYSQIVNDFQKGDIAEGYSVSREKKESFPLTVTSAQKNPTAFYLCASSITKNTEAFFGQGTRLTVV.